This TCR beta chain comes out of a study of shared clonotypes between healthy human individuals. Researchers divided each subset's genomic DNA evenly across several immunoSEQ plates. Methods used by the authors: Without quality scores, immunoSEQ junctional reads could not be filtered like full-length reads. The repertoire was sequenced with immunoSEQ multiplex PCR; TCRdb's copy has only in-frame clones and lacks some. From that table come the V and J calls and clone size; the DNA was used to work out D and trimming. The sample lists under 600,000 clones, about 80% seen once, with roughly an eighth in the top ten. Comments on this clone: What it recognizes is unknown.

This CDR3 comprises 12 residues. The V gene lost 5 bases and the J gene lost 7 bases, with 11 bases spanning the gap. The germline CDR1 and CDR2 sequences are SGHTA and FQGNSA. Findings and caveats of the study: Donors were few, which limited the genetic and exposure-history diversity represented.

The sequence derives from a woman in her 40s in good health. Some clones in this sample may be carry-over from other donors' samples. The chain carries TRBV7-2 and TRBJ2-5; possibly TRBD2 for D (6 bases). Sequenced sample: PBMCs. The CDR3 is CASSLPGGTQYF. CDR3 nucleotide sequence: TGTGCCAGCAGCCTCCCCGGGGGGACCCAGTACTTC.